Below, 20 T cell receptor beta chains from the same sample are listed, as sequenced in a study of blood T cell repertoires in COVID-19. Only in-frame clones appear in the TCRdb table, and some are missing; sequencing was by immunoSEQ multiplex PCR. The data show approximately 98,000 clones, 70% to 90% seen once. Sequenced material: peripheral blood. The receptors shown here come from a man in his fifties or sixties with acute or convalescent COVID-19.

Written as DNA, the CDR3 is TGTGCCACCAGTGAACGGGACAGGGAGACGCAGTATTTT. Its protein is CATSERDRETQYF. The rearrangement joins TRBV24-1 to TRBJ2-3; TRBD1 agrees at 9 bases. CDR3 length: 13 residues. V shed 4 bases, J shed 9 bases, and the junction held 4 bases outside the gene matches. Germline lookup yields CDR1 KGHDR and CDR2 SFDVKD.

V usage is TRBV28 and J usage is TRBJ1-2; D is possibly TRBD1 (6 bases). The V gene lost 5 bases and the J gene lost 4 bases, with 14 bases spanning the gap. The CDR3 runs 14 residues. Germline V CDR1 and CDR2: MDHEN, SYDVKM. The CDR3 sequence is CASSTGTNLYGYTF. The CDR3 nucleotides are TGTGCCAGCAGTACCGGGACAAACCTCTATGGCTACACCTTC.

This chain uses TRBV4-1 with TRBJ1-2; the D gene is possibly TRBD1 (5 bases). V lost 4 bases, J lost 6 bases, and 12 bases lay in between. The CDR3 spans 13 residues. Germline V gene sequence: CDR1 MGHRA, CDR2 YSYEKL. CDR3 region: CASSPPGVDGYTF. The CDR3 DNA reads as TGCGCCAGCAGCCCCCCGGGGGTAGATGGCTACACCTTC.

In this sample, this clone turned up once. V gene TRBV5-1 combines with J gene TRBJ2-7; TRBD1 matches at 9 bases. The junction had 7 bases not matched to a gene; V was cut back by 7 bases and J by 2 bases. This CDR3 is 14 amino acids long. CDR1 and CDR2 from the germline V gene are SGHRS and YFSETQ. The chain's CDR3 is CASRRQGGPYEQYF. The CDR3 nucleotides are TGCGCCAGCCGAAGACAGGGGGGTCCCTACGAGCAGTACTTC. Combining the CDR3 with reference TRBV5-1 and TRBJ2-7 gives the whole variable domain KAGVTQTPRYLIKTRGQQVTLSCSPISGHRSVSWYQQTPGQGLQFLFEYFSETQRNKGNFPGRFSGRQFSNSRSEMNVSTLELGDSALYLCASRRQGGPYEQYFGPGTRLTVT.

This chain uses TRBV5-1 with TRBJ2-1, with a tentative D call TRBD2 (5 bases). CDR1 and CDR2 (germline): SGHRS, YFSETQ. The CDR3 runs 13 residues. The ends were cut back, 0 bases at V and 4 bases at J, with 5 bases in the middle. The CDR3 sequence: CASSLGGYNEQFF. The CDR3 DNA reads TGCGCCAGCAGCTTGGGCGGGTACAATGAGCAGTTCTTC.

The V gene is TRBV6-4, the J gene TRBJ2-1; 8 bases line up with TRBD2. With 6 bases clipped from V and 0 bases from J, the junction kept 4 bases outside the gene matches. The CDR3 is made up of 15 amino acids. Germline loops: CDR1 MRHNA, CDR2 SNTAGT. The CDR3, as DNA: TGTGCCAGCAGGACTAGCGAGAGCTCCTACAATGAGCAGTTCTTC. Its protein is CASRTSESSYNEQFF.

The chain links TRBV6-2 or TRBV6-3 to TRBJ1-4; 9 bases fit TRBD1. CDR3 length: 15 residues. Trimming took 6 bases from V and 7 from J; bases not matched to a gene: 9. Looked up from germline, CDR1 is MNHEY and CDR2 is SVGEGT. The CDR3, as DNA: TGTGCCAGCAGCTCCACAGGGGGCAGGAGTGAAAAACTGTTTTTT. This encodes CASSSTGGRSEKLFF.

The chain has TRBV24-1 and TRBJ2-1, with D perhaps TRBD2 (5 bases). Trimming took 7 bases from V and 3 from J, leaving 9 bases between them. This CDR3 spans 13 amino acids. Germline-derived CDR1 and CDR2 are KGHDR and SFDVKD. CDR3 nucleotide sequence: TGTGCCACCAGCGAGGGAAACTACAATGAGCAGTTCTTC. As protein: CATSEGNYNEQFF.

V gene TRBV6-2 or TRBV6-3 combines with J gene TRBJ2-3, with TRBD2 matching 13 bases. J gave up 12 bases and V 6 bases, and 9 bases lay outside the gene matches. The CDR3 contains 14 residues. Germline V lookup: CDR1 MNHEY, CDR2 SVGEGT. In nucleotides, the CDR3 is TGTGCCAGCAGCCAGGGACTAGCGGGGAGGGATCAGTATTTT. This codes for CASSQGLAGRDQYF.

This rearrangement joins TRBV11-3 to TRBJ2-2, with 9 bases identical to TRBD1. CDR1 is SGHNT and CDR2 is YENEEA in the germline V gene. V gave up 6 bases and J gave up 2 bases; unmatched junction bases: 4. The CDR3 consists of 15 residues. CDR3 protein: CASSGTGLNTGELFF. CDR3 DNA: TGTGCCAGCAGTGGGACAGGGCTAAACACCGGGGAGCTGTTTTTT.

This clone has a single count. The chain has TRBV12-3 or TRBV12-4 and TRBJ1-1; the match to TRBD1 covers 7 bases. CDR3 size: 13 residues. V was clipped by 7 bases and J by 4 bases; unmatched bases: 6. The CDR3 nucleotides read TGTGCCAGCACCCTGACAGGGACCACTGAAGCTTTCTTT. Its protein product is CASTLTGTTEAFF.

The chain recombines TRBV30 with TRBJ2-3; D may be TRBD1 (6 bases). The CDR3 loop spans 17 amino acids. Germline-derived CDR1 and CDR2 are GTSNPN and SVGIG (reference sequence). V was cut by 3 bases and J by 3 bases, with 22 bases left in between. In nucleotides, the CDR3 is TGTGCCTGGAGACACACCTCAGGGGCGAGAGGAACAGATACGCAGTATTTT. Protein: CAWRHTSGARGTDTQYF.

The V call is TRBV9, the J call TRBJ1-2; TRBD1 matches 7 bases. The V segment lost 5 bases and the J segment 4 bases; nucleotides outside the gene matches: 14. This CDR3 spans 16 amino acids. Germline loops: CDR1 SGDLS, CDR2 YYNGEE. CDR3 bases: TGTGCCAGCAGTAGGGGGACAGCGGTTTCTTCCTATGGCTACACCTTC. This sequence encodes CASSRGTAVSSYGYTF. Using reference TRBV9 and TRBJ1-2 for the parts outside the CDR3, the full variable domain is DSGVTQTPKHLITATGQRVTLRCSPRSGDLSVYWYQQSLDQGLQFLIQYYNGEERAKGNILERFSAQQFPDLHSELNLSSLELGDSALYFCASSRGTAVSSYGYTFGSGTRLTVV.

The J gene is TRBJ2-1, the V gene TRBV6-5; 10 bases fit TRBD1. The length of the CDR3 is 15 residues. In germline, CDR1 is MNHEY, CDR2 SVGAGI. Unmatched junction bases numbered 6, after V lost 6 bases and J lost 4 bases. The CDR3 coding sequence is TGTGCCAGCAGAACTAGACAGGGGGCTTACAATGAGCAGTTCTTC. It translates to CASRTRQGAYNEQFF.

The DNA for the CDR3 is TGTGCCAGCAGCTTAGGATTGGGCTGGGCGGGGAACACTGAAGCTTTCTTT. Translated, it gives CASSLGLGWAGNTEAFF. The chain links TRBV7-2 to TRBJ1-1; the D is unclear. Germline values: CDR1 SGHTA, CDR2 FQGNSA. Trimming shortened V by 1 base and J by 1 base, and 16 bases separated the two germline ends. There are 17 residues in the CDR3. Full variable domain (remainder filled in from reference TRBV7-2 and TRBJ1-1): GAGVSQSPSNKVTEKGKDVELRCDPISGHTALYWYRQSLGQGLEFLIYFQGNSAPDKSGLPSDRFSAERTGGSVSTLTIQRTQQEDSAVYLCASSLGLGWAGNTEAFFGQGTRLTVV.

The chain is built from TRBV19 and TRBJ1-2; 7 positions agree with TRBD1. V shed 5 bases, J shed 0 bases, and the junction held 12 bases outside the gene matches. The CDR3 has 17 residues. Germline CDR1 and CDR2: LNHDA and SQIVND (reference sequence). CDR3 in amino acids: CASSPRHTGEANYGYTF. In nucleotides, the CDR3 is TGTGCCAGTAGTCCCCGTCACACAGGGGAGGCTAACTATGGCTACACCTTC. The full variable domain, its missing parts supplied by reference TRBV19 and TRBJ1-2, is DGGITQSPKYLFRKEGQNVTLSCEQNLNHDAMYWYRQDPGQGLRLIYYSQIVNDFQKGDIAEGYSVSREKKESFPLTVTSAQKNPTAFYLCASSPRHTGEANYGYTFGSGTRLTVV.

In this sample, this clone is medium-sized (0.01 to 0.1%). This chain uses TRBV24-1 with TRBJ2-1, with a possible D match to TRBD2 (6 bases). V gave up 1 base and J gave up 6 bases, with 12 bases separating them. Germline-derived CDR1 and CDR2 are KGHDR and SFDVKD. CDR3 length equals 15 residues. DNA of the CDR3: TGTGCCACCAGTGATTTAGCGGGCGGGGTCAATGAGCAGTTCTTC. Its protein is CATSDLAGGVNEQFF.

The chain combines TRBV15 with TRBJ2-6, with 8 bases lining up with TRBD1. This CDR3 has 18 amino acids. Germline assignment: CDR1 LNHNV and CDR2 YYDKDF (reference sequence). After removal of 5 bases from V and 1 base from J, the junction contained 10 bases not matched to a gene. The DNA of the CDR3 is TGTGCCACCAGCTTAACTGGGACAGGAGGATCTGGGGCCAACGTCCTGACTTTC. Its protein product is CATSLTGTGGSGANVLTF.

This clone appeared a few times. This chain connects TRBV14 to TRBJ2-1; maybe TRBD2 (6 bases). Germline CDR1 SGHDN, CDR2 FVKESK. The CDR3 spans 14 residues. Trimming cost V 5 bases and J 7 bases, with 15 bases left between them. In DNA, the CDR3 is TGTGCCAGCAGCTCGCCCGGTCGGGGGAATGAGCAGTTCTTC. Translated, it gives CASSSPGRGNEQFF.

The chain uses TRBV6-2 or TRBV6-3 and TRBJ2-1, with 14 bases that match TRBD2. CDR1 and CDR2 from the germline V gene are MNHEY and SVGEGT. Trimming at V came to 2 bases and at J to 5 bases, leaving 8 bases not matched to a gene. This CDR3 has 18 residues. In DNA, the CDR3 is TGTGCCAGCAGTTACCTCTTGGGACTAGCGGGAGCTGACAATGAGCAGTTCTTC. Translating gives CASSYLLGLAGADNEQFF.